Below, 14 T cell receptor beta chains from the same sample are listed, as sequenced in a study of T cell responses to AZD1222 COVID-19 vaccine. Assay used: immunoSEQ multiplex PCR; TCRdb lists only in-frame clones, some missing. The sample has tens of thousands of clones, around four fifths seen once. Sequences were derived from peripheral blood, sampled on day 0 of AZD1222 vaccination. The source of these receptors is an adult in good health.

V gene TRBV12-3 or TRBV12-4 combines with J gene TRBJ2-2; 8 bases are shared with TRBD2. V dropped 6 bases and J dropped 5; count of bases not matched to a gene: 2. This CDR3 comprises 13 residues. The CDR3 region has the DNA TGTGCCAGCAGGCCGGGAGGGACCGGGGAGCTGTTTTTT. It encodes CASRPGGTGELFF.

This chain links TRBV19 with TRBJ2-1; TRBD2 agrees at 9 bases. Trimming removed 0 bases from V and 5 bases from J; junction bases left unmatched: 5. Germline lookup yields CDR1 LNHDA and CDR2 SQIVND (reference sequence). The CDR3 extends over 16 amino acids. The CDR3 DNA reads as TGTGCCAGTAGTATAGAGGCTAGCGGGATAGACAATGAGCAGTTCTTC. Its translation is CASSIEASGIDNEQFF. Full variable domain (remainder filled in from reference TRBV19 and TRBJ2-1): DGGITQSPKYLFRKEGQNVTLSCEQNLNHDAMYWYRQDPGQGLRLIYYSQIVNDFQKGDIAEGYSVSREKKESFPLTVTSAQKNPTAFYLCASSIEASGIDNEQFFGPGTRLTVL.

The chain employs TRBV25-1 and TRBJ2-3; 7 bases are shared with TRBD2. The CDR3 runs 16 residues. V lost 4 bases, J lost 1 base, and 8 bases stayed unmatched. Germline CDR1 and CDR2: MGHDK and SYGVNS. CDR3 amino acids: CASSAETSWGTDTQYF. CDR3 DNA sequence: TGTGCCAGCAGTGCCGAGACTAGCTGGGGCACAGATACGCAGTATTTT.

The rearrangement uses TRBV6-1 and TRBJ2-4, with D perhaps matching TRBD1 (5 bases). Trimming removed 1 base at V and 8 bases at J, with 15 bases between. The germline CDR1 and CDR2 sequences are MNHNS and SASEGT. The CDR3 is 15 residues long. In nucleotides, the CDR3 is TGTGCCAGCAGTGAAGGAGAGAATCAAGGGGACATTCAGTACTTC. Translation gives CASSEGENQGDIQYF.

The chain uses TRBV6-5 and TRBJ2-7, with 8 bases aligning to TRBD1. Germline trimming cut 0 bases from V and 4 bases from J; bases unmatched to any gene: 5. Germline CDR1 and CDR2: MNHEY and SVGAGI. This CDR3 is 15 amino acids long. CDR3 bases: TGTGCCAGCAGTTACTCAGGGACAGGTTTGTACGAGCAGTACTTC. Protein: CASSYSGTGLYEQYF.

The CDR3 region is CASSQRTGGEEKLFF. The DNA of the CDR3 is TGTGCCAGCAGCCAACGGACAGGGGGCGAGGAAAAACTGTTTTTT. The chain recombines TRBV7-8 with TRBJ1-4; TRBD1 matches 11 bases. The V gene end was trimmed by 5 bases and the J gene end by 8 bases; junction bases not matched to a gene: 7. Germline V gene data show CDR1 as SGHVS and CDR2 as FQNEAQ. This CDR3 has 15 residues.

There are a few counts of this clone. The chain has TRBV28 and TRBJ2-7, with no clear D. The germline V gene encodes CDR1 MDHEN and CDR2 SYDVKM. This CDR3 contains 14 residues. V was clipped by 8 bases and J by 0 bases, with 14 bases between them. The CDR3 DNA reads as TGTGCCAGCGGCAACAGCAGGAGCTCCTACGAGCAGTACTTC. Its translation is CASGNSRSSYEQYF.

The rearrangement joins TRBV24-1 to TRBJ2-1; the match to TRBD1 covers 7 bases. The V gene end was trimmed by 4 bases and the J gene end by 7 bases; junction bases not matched to a gene: 12. The CDR3 runs 16 residues. Germline CDR1 is KGHDR and CDR2 is SFDVKD. The CDR3 DNA reads as TGTGCCACCAGTGACCCCGGGGCAGGGGGTTGGAATGAGCAGTTCTTC. As protein: CATSDPGAGGWNEQFF.

The chain recombines TRBV30 with TRBJ2-3; unclear D gene. The germline V gene encodes CDR1 GTSNPN and CDR2 SVGIG (reference sequence). Trimming took off 2 bases at V and 0 bases at J, with 21 bases between the two ends. The CDR3 totals 18 residues. This chain's CDR3 is CAWSSSSWPVKSTDTQYF. In DNA, the CDR3 is TGTGCCTGGAGTTCCAGCTCCTGGCCAGTGAAGAGCACAGATACGCAGTATTTT.

The chain recombines TRBV4-1 with TRBJ1-3, with unresolved D. The CDR3 sequence is 17 residues long. The germline gives CDR1 MGHRA, CDR2 YSYEKL. Deletions cut 1 base from V and 0 bases from J, with 13 bases between. The chain's CDR3 is CASSQAPPGLSGNTIYF. The CDR3 nucleotides read TGCGCCAGCAGCCAAGCCCCCCCAGGCCTCTCTGGAAACACCATATATTTT.

This clone was seen only a few times. The J gene is TRBJ2-1, the V gene TRBV7-2, with D tentatively TRBD2 (6 bases). CDR1 and CDR2 from the germline V gene are SGHTA and FQGNSA. Trimming took off 4 bases at V and 7 bases at J, with 11 bases between the two ends. The CDR3 is made up of 13 amino acids. CDR3 nucleotides: TGTGCCAGCAGCTCTCCTAGCGTTAATGAGCAGTTCTTC. Its translation: CASSSPSVNEQFF. Complete variable domain (other parts from reference TRBV7-2 and TRBJ2-1): GAGVSQSPSNKVTEKGKDVELRCDPISGHTALYWYRQSLGQGLEFLIYFQGNSAPDKSGLPSDRFSAERTGGSVSTLTIQRTQQEDSAVYLCASSSPSVNEQFFGPGTRLTVL.

V and J are TRBV6-5 and TRBJ1-5, with D unresolved. Germline V gene lookup returns CDR1 MNHEY and CDR2 SVGAGI. The V end lost 0 bases, the J end lost 5 bases, and 11 bases lay between the germline ends. The CDR3 totals 15 residues. This CDR3 reads CASSYSSRIDQPQHF. CDR3 bases: TGTGCCAGCAGTTACTCGAGTAGGATTGATCAGCCCCAGCATTTT.

The genes are TRBV10-1 and TRBJ2-5; no definite D call. The CDR3 is made up of 13 amino acids. Germline V gene sequence: CDR1 WNHNN, CDR2 SYGVQD (reference sequence). V was shortened by 0 bases and J by 3 bases, with 5 bases between the two germline ends. This chain's CDR3 is CASSESWEETQYF. In DNA form, the CDR3 reads TGCGCCAGCAGTGAGTCGTGGGAAGAGACCCAGTACTTC.

This chain links TRBV6-5 with TRBJ1-1; D is perhaps TRBD1 (5 bases). The CDR3 is 13 residues long. Between the trimmed V and J ends, which lost 6 bases and 2 bases, there was a span of 10 bases. Germline lookup yields CDR1 MNHEY and CDR2 SVGAGI. CDR3 nucleotides: TGTGCCAGCAGCCGCGGGGGAAACACTGAAGCTTTCTTT. It codes for CASSRGGNTEAFF.